Presented here are 14 T cell receptor beta chains from one specimen sequenced in a study of blood T cell repertoires in COVID-19. Sequencing was performed with immunoSEQ multiplex PCR; in TCRdb, only in-frame clones are kept and a portion is missing. The sample carries about 300,000 clones, around nine tenths recorded once. The specimen was PBMCs or T cells enriched from blood (not recorded which). These receptors came from a woman between 45 and 60 years old who had been exposed to COVID-19.

The rearrangement joins TRBV19 to TRBJ1-2; D gene unclear. The germline CDR1 and CDR2 sequences are LNHDA and SQIVND (reference sequence). V was pared by 5 bases and J by 0 bases, with 10 bases between. This CDR3 is 14 amino acids long. The CDR3 reads CASSDRVANYGYTF. CDR3 in DNA: TGTGCCAGTAGTGATCGGGTCGCTAACTATGGCTACACCTTC.

This clone occurred once. CDR3 coding DNA: TGTGCCAGCACCCACGGGCTAGCGGGGGGCTACGAGCAGTACTTC. Residues: CASTHGLAGGYEQYF. The genes are TRBV6-5 and TRBJ2-7, with 11 nucleotides matching TRBD2. The CDR3 has 15 amino acids. The V and J ends lost 7 bases and 3 bases, in that order; junction bases with no gene match: 8. Germline V gene sequence: CDR1 MNHEY, CDR2 SVGAGI.

CDR3 loop: CASSFRDRHNEQFF. In DNA, the CDR3 is TGTGCCAGCAGCTTCCGGGACAGACACAATGAGCAGTTCTTC. The rearrangement links TRBV5-6 to TRBJ2-1; 7 nucleotides match TRBD1. The CDR3 has 14 residues. Per the germline V gene, CDR1 is SGHDT and CDR2 is YYEEEE. V shed 2 bases, J shed 5 bases, and the junction held 4 bases outside the gene matches.

The chain carries TRBV27 and TRBJ1-5; D might be TRBD1 (5 bases). CDR3 length equals 13 residues. V lost 6 bases to trimming and J lost 3 bases, with 9 bases between them. Germline V gene lookup returns CDR1 MNHEY and CDR2 SMNVEV (reference sequence). The CDR3 loop is CASSRVSNQPQHF. The CDR3 DNA is TGTGCCAGCAGCAGGGTTTCCAATCAGCCCCAGCATTTT.

This clone appeared a single time. V gene TRBV3-1 (or the pseudogene TRBV3-2) combines with J gene TRBJ2-3, with D possibly matching TRBD2 (7 bases). V was shortened by 2 bases and J by 2 bases, with 8 bases between the two germline ends. The CDR3 is made up of 14 amino acids. Germline lookup yields CDR1 LGHDT and CDR2 YNNKEL (reference sequence). The CDR3 loop reads CASSQRGATDTQYF. The CDR3 DNA is TGTGCCAGCAGCCAACGGGGGGCCACAGATACGCAGTATTTT.

J is TRBJ1-2 and V is TRBV6-2 or TRBV6-3; the D gene is possibly TRBD1 (6 bases). In germline, CDR1 is MNHEY, CDR2 SVGEGT. The CDR3 has 15 amino acids. V was pared by 0 bases and J by 3 bases, with 11 bases between. The CDR3 spells CASSYSRGAHYGYTF. In nucleotides, the CDR3 is TGTGCCAGCAGTTACTCCAGGGGAGCCCACTATGGCTACACCTTC.

The V call is TRBV5-1, the J call TRBJ1-5; possibly TRBD1 for D (6 bases). Trimming removed 7 bases from V and 4 bases from J, with 12 bases in between. Germline loops: CDR1 SGHRS, CDR2 YFSETQ. The CDR3 sequence is 13 residues long. CDR3 region: CASAGGPNQPQHF. In DNA, the CDR3 is TGCGCCAGCGCGGGGGGGCCTAATCAGCCCCAGCATTTT.

The chain uses TRBV5-6 and TRBJ2-5; D unresolved. The CDR3 is 16 residues long. Germline assignment: CDR1 SGHDT and CDR2 YYEEEE. V lost 0 bases and J 4 bases, leaving 16 bases between the germline ends. The CDR3 sequence: CASSLGQAPLVETQYF. The CDR3 nucleotides read TGTGCCAGCAGCTTGGGCCAGGCACCCCTCGTAGAGACCCAGTACTTC. The full variable domain, with the rest looked up from reference TRBV5-6 and TRBJ2-5, is DAGVTQSPTHLIKTRGQQVTLRCSPKSGHDTVSWYQQALGQGPQFIFQYYEEEERQRGNFPDRFSGHQFPNYSSELNVNALLLGDSALYLCASSLGQAPLVETQYFGPGTRLLVL.

The rearrangement joins TRBV6-5 to TRBJ1-5, with unresolved D. The CDR3 length is 13 residues. From germline, CDR1 is MNHEY and CDR2 SVGAGI. V was trimmed by 2 bases and J by 2 bases, leaving 4 bases between them. The CDR3 loop is CASSYGRNQPQHF. In DNA, the CDR3 is TGTGCCAGCAGTTACGGGCGCAATCAGCCCCAGCATTTT.

This sequence joins TRBV28 and TRBJ2-5; the match to TRBD1 covers 7 bases. Germline loops: CDR1 MDHEN, CDR2 SYDVKM. Losses at the gene ends were 3 bases for V and 5 bases for J; bases not matched to a gene: 9. The CDR3 spans 15 residues. The CDR3 nucleotides read TGTGCCAGCAGTTTCGCCGACAGGGATTACGAGACCCAGTACTTC. It codes for CASSFADRDYETQYF.

The chain joins TRBV2 to TRBJ2-3; 12 bases are a match to TRBD2. The CDR3 has 16 amino acids. Germline trimming cut 10 bases from V and 0 bases from J; bases unmatched to any gene: 8. CDR1 is SNHLY, CDR2 FYNNEI, per germline. In DNA, the CDR3 is TGTGCCATAACTGGACTAGCGGGATATAGCACAGATACGCAGTATTTT. Translation gives CAITGLAGYSTDTQYF. Complete variable domain (other parts from reference TRBV2 and TRBJ2-3): EPEVTQTPSHQVTQMGQEVILRCVPISNHLYFYWYRQILGQKVEFLVSFYNNEISEKSEIFDDQFSVERPDGSNFTLKIRSTKLEDSAMYFCAITGLAGYSTDTQYFGPGTRLTVL.

The chain carries TRBV28 and TRBJ2-2; tentative D call: TRBD1 (5 bases). V lost 1 base and J 1 base, leaving 7 bases between the germline ends. CDR3 length: 15 amino acids. Germline lookup yields CDR1 MDHEN and CDR2 SYDVKM. The CDR3 loop reads CASSLSDRNTGELFF. CDR3 in DNA: TGTGCCAGCAGTTTATCCGACAGGAACACCGGGGAGCTGTTTTTT. The whole variable domain, remainder taken from reference TRBV28 and TRBJ2-2, is DVKVTQSSRYLVKRTGEKVFLECVQDMDHENMFWYRQDPGLGLRLIYFSYDVKMKEKGDIPEGYSVSREKKERFSLILESASTNQTSMYLCASSLSDRNTGELFFGEGSRLTVL.

This clone has only a few counts. The same CDR3 can be traced to other DNA sequences in this sample. The CDR3: CASSLPGIQETQYF. CDR3 DNA: TGTGCCAGCAGCTTACCCGGGATTCAAGAGACCCAGTACTTC. The chain recombines TRBV11-2 with TRBJ2-5, with D maybe TRBD2 (5 bases). Germline values: CDR1 SGHAT, CDR2 FQNNGV. This CDR3 region has 14 residues. Trimming removed 2 bases from V and 2 bases from J, with 9 bases in between.

This chain connects TRBV7-2 to TRBJ2-6; TRBD2 might be the D (5 bases). CDR1 and CDR2 (germline): SGHTA, FQGNSA. V lost 5 bases and J lost 0, with 14 bases in between. The length of the CDR3 is 17 residues. The CDR3 loop reads CASSPGRDSSGANVLTF. The DNA for the CDR3 is TGTGCCAGCAGCCCCGGACGGGATAGCTCTGGGGCCAACGTCCTGACTTTC.